A selection of T cell receptor beta chains follows, all from one sample in a study of T-cell memory formation after mild COVID-19. TCRdb re-called the 5' RACE reads with MiXCR, one entry per CDR3 protein. The sample shows hundreds of thousands of distinct CDR3 sequences, less than 20% of them seen only once. Sample: PBMCs or a T cell subset sorted from them (not recorded which). These TCRs come from a man aged 18 to 30 who had mild COVID-19 (a few samples of this study predate the infection). Cell type and time point are not known. Both conserved end residues are part of each CDR3. The D gene is left open where the match is weak. Some rows mark clone size as missing; the rest say once, few, many or name a class of expanded clone.

clone size: .; V gene: TRBV20-1; D gene: .; J gene: TRBJ1-2; CDR3 protein: CSARDRRNAYGYTF; CDR3 DNA: TGCAGTGCTAGAGATCGGAGGAACGCCTATGGCTACACCTTC
clone size: few; V gene: TRBV7-2; D gene: TRBD2; J gene: TRBJ2-5; CDR3 protein: CASTPGGRETQYF; CDR3 DNA: TGTGCCAGCACTCCGGGGGGGCGAGAGACCCAGTACTTC
clone size: .; V gene: TRBV18; D gene: .; J gene: TRBJ2-3; CDR3 protein: CASSEARDTQYF; CDR3 DNA: TGTGCCAGCTCGGAGGCTCGAGATACGCAGTATTTT
clone size: many; V gene: TRBV27; D gene: .; J gene: TRBJ1-2; CDR3 protein: CASTAGGTPRGYTF; CDR3 DNA: TGTGCCAGCACCGCGGGGGGGACCCCTCGTGGCTACACCTTC
clone size: .; V gene: TRBV10-3; D gene: TRBD1; J gene: TRBJ1-2; CDR3 protein: CAISDGTGDYGYTF; CDR3 DNA: TGTGCCATCAGTGACGGGACAGGGGACTATGGCTACACCTTC
clone size: .; V gene: TRBV11-1; D gene: .; J gene: TRBJ2-3; CDR3 protein: CASSLLQVPDTQYF; CDR3 DNA: TGTGCCAGCAGCTTATTACAGGTCCCAGATACGCAGTATTTT
clone size: few; V gene: TRBV5-1; D gene: .; J gene: TRBJ2-5; CDR3 protein: CASNGATQYF; CDR3 DNA: TGCGCCAGCAACGGGGCTACCCAGTACTTC
clone size: .; V gene: TRBV3-1; D gene: .; J gene: TRBJ2-5; CDR3 protein: CASSPIGQETQYF; CDR3 DNA: TGTGCCAGCAGCCCGATCGGGCAAGAGACCCAGTACTTC
clone size: few; V gene: TRBV10-3; D gene: .; J gene: TRBJ1-5; CDR3 protein: CAISPPQGQPQHF; CDR3 DNA: TGTGCCATCAGCCCGCCTCAGGGTCAGCCCCAGCATTTT
clone size: .; V gene: TRBV29-1; D gene: .; J gene: TRBJ1-2; CDR3 protein: CSVGAGGYGYTF; CDR3 DNA: TGCAGCGTTGGGGCTGGGGGCTATGGCTACACCTTC
clone size: .; V gene: TRBV7-9; D gene: .; J gene: TRBJ1-2; CDR3 protein: CASSEAQANYGYTF; CDR3 DNA: TGTGCCAGCAGCGAAGCACAAGCTAACTATGGCTACACCTTC
clone size: few; V gene: TRBV20-1; D gene: TRBD1; J gene: TRBJ1-2; CDR3 protein: CSAGDSPGDGYTF; CDR3 DNA: TGCAGTGCTGGGGACAGTCCAGGGGATGGCTACACCTTC
clone size: few; V gene: TRBV7-8; D gene: .; J gene: TRBJ1-4; CDR3 protein: CASSVVEGSNEKLFF; CDR3 DNA: TGTGCCAGCAGCGTAGTTGAGGGATCTAATGAAAAACTGTTTTTT
clone size: few; V gene: TRBV6-2/TRBV6-3; D gene: TRBD2; J gene: TRBJ2-3; CDR3 protein: CASSLKGLAGLTDTQYF; CDR3 DNA: TGTGCCAGCAGTCTTAAGGGACTAGCGGGGCTCACAGATACGCAGTATTTT
clone size: .; V gene: TRBV7-2; D gene: TRBD1; J gene: TRBJ2-3; CDR3 protein: CASSFPGQGPDTQYF; CDR3 DNA: TGTGCCAGCAGCTTCCCGGGACAGGGGCCAGATACGCAGTATTTT
clone size: .; V gene: TRBV29-1; D gene: TRBD1; J gene: TRBJ1-2; CDR3 protein: CSVQQGINYGYTF; CDR3 DNA: TGCAGCGTTCAACAGGGGATTAACTATGGCTACACCTTC
clone size: .; V gene: TRBV7-2; D gene: .; J gene: TRBJ2-3; CDR3 protein: CASSLNPQGSRTDTQYF; CDR3 DNA: TGTGCCAGCAGCTTAAACCCTCAGGGGAGCCGCACAGATACGCAGTATTTT
clone size: once; V gene: TRBV3-1; D gene: TRBD1; J gene: TRBJ1-1; CDR3 protein: CASRTRTGGTTEAFF; CDR3 DNA: TGTGCCAGCAGAACGCGGACAGGGGGGACCACTGAAGCTTTCTTT
clone size: .; V gene: TRBV5-1; D gene: TRBD1; J gene: TRBJ2-7; CDR3 protein: CASSLTPGQYYEQYF; CDR3 DNA: TGCGCCAGCAGCTTGACCCCGGGACAGTACTACGAGCAGTACTTC
clone size: .; V gene: TRBV12-3/TRBV12-4; D gene: .; J gene: TRBJ2-1; CDR3 protein: CASSLALGYTYNEQFF; CDR3 DNA: TGTGCCAGCAGTTTAGCGCTGGGCTATACCTACAATGAGCAGTTCTTC
clone size: .; V gene: TRBV2; D gene: .; J gene: TRBJ2-7; CDR3 protein: CASSEGLSYEQYF; CDR3 DNA: TGTGCCAGCAGTGAAGGGCTCTCCTACGAGCAGTACTTC
clone size: few; V gene: TRBV3-1; D gene: .; J gene: TRBJ1-1; CDR3 protein: CASRDEMNTEAFF; CDR3 DNA: TGTGCCAGCAGGGACGAGATGAACACTGAAGCTTTCTTT
clone size: few; V gene: TRBV4-1; D gene: .; J gene: TRBJ1-6; CDR3 protein: CASSRTGLNSPLHF; CDR3 DNA: TGCGCCAGCAGCCGGACGGGGTTGAATTCACCCCTCCACTTT
clone size: few; V gene: TRBV6-6; D gene: .; J gene: TRBJ1-3; CDR3 protein: CASSYLSGRANTIYF; CDR3 DNA: TGTGCCAGCAGTTACCTCTCCGGCAGGGCCAACACCATATATTTT
clone size: .; V gene: TRBV29-1; D gene: .; J gene: TRBJ2-3; CDR3 protein: CSVGDPGRPEDTQYF; CDR3 DNA: TGCAGCGTCGGGGACCCAGGGAGGCCGGAAGATACGCAGTATTTT
clone size: few; V gene: TRBV3-1; D gene: .; J gene: TRBJ1-6; CDR3 protein: CASSQAGSPGESSYNSPLHF; CDR3 DNA: TGTGCCAGCAGCCAAGCGGGTTCTCCAGGGGAAAGCTCCTATAATTCACCCCTCCACTTT
clone size: few; V gene: TRBV5-1; D gene: .; J gene: TRBJ1-1; CDR3 protein: CASSLLQGNMNTEAFF; CDR3 DNA: TGCGCCAGCAGCTTGTTGCAGGGGAATATGAACACTGAAGCTTTCTTT
clone size: few; V gene: TRBV9; D gene: .; J gene: TRBJ2-5; CDR3 protein: CASSVSTSRQETQYF; CDR3 DNA: TGTGCCAGCAGCGTATCAACTAGCAGGCAAGAGACCCAGTACTTC
clone size: .; V gene: TRBV9; D gene: TRBD1; J gene: TRBJ2-1; CDR3 protein: CASSADRDRGPDEQFF; CDR3 DNA: TGTGCCAGCAGCGCAGACCGGGACAGGGGGCCGGATGAGCAGTTCTTC
clone size: few; V gene: TRBV7-9; D gene: TRBD2; J gene: TRBJ2-2; CDR3 protein: CASSLDPWSSGSGELFF; CDR3 DNA: TGTGCCAGCAGCTTAGACCCTTGGAGTAGCGGGTCCGGGGAGCTGTTTTTT
clone size: .; V gene: TRBV5-1; D gene: .; J gene: TRBJ1-6; CDR3 protein: CASSERQPSSYNSPLHF; CDR3 DNA: TGCGCCAGCAGCGAGCGCCAACCGAGCTCCTATAATTCACCCCTCCACTTT
clone size: few; V gene: TRBV27; D gene: .; J gene: TRBJ2-5; CDR3 protein: CASRMESGLQETQYF; CDR3 DNA: TGTGCCAGCAGAATGGAGTCCGGCCTCCAAGAGACCCAGTACTTC
clone size: few; V gene: TRBV10-3; D gene: .; J gene: TRBJ1-3; CDR3 protein: CAALRDGNTIYF; CDR3 DNA: TGTGCCGCCCTCCGTGATGGAAACACCATATATTTT
clone size: .; V gene: TRBV20-1; D gene: .; J gene: TRBJ1-5; CDR3 protein: CSARASSVGGQPQHF; CDR3 DNA: TGCAGTGCCCGGGCCTCCTCAGTGGGTGGCCAGCCCCAGCATTTT
clone size: .; V gene: TRBV5-4; D gene: .; J gene: TRBJ2-5; CDR3 protein: CASSTPGTLETQYF; CDR3 DNA: TGTGCCAGCAGCACCCCGGGGACGCTTGAGACCCAGTACTTC
clone size: few; V gene: TRBV28; D gene: .; J gene: TRBJ2-3; CDR3 protein: CASSLASLSTDTQYF; CDR3 DNA: TGTGCCAGCAGTTTAGCGAGTCTTTCCACAGATACGCAGTATTTT
clone size: .; V gene: TRBV7-9; D gene: TRBD1; J gene: TRBJ2-3; CDR3 protein: CASSPDWDRVTDTQYF; CDR3 DNA: TGTGCCAGCAGCCCAGACTGGGACAGGGTAACAGATACGCAGTATTTT
clone size: .; V gene: TRBV2; D gene: .; J gene: TRBJ2-3; CDR3 protein: CASSFGGGDTDTQYF; CDR3 DNA: TGTGCCAGCAGTTTTGGTGGCGGGGACACAGATACGCAGTATTTT
clone size: few; V gene: TRBV6-5; D gene: TRBD2; J gene: TRBJ2-1; CDR3 protein: CASSRSGREQFF; CDR3 DNA: TGTGCCAGCAGCCGGAGCGGGAGAGAGCAGTTCTTC
clone size: many; V gene: TRBV12-3/TRBV12-4; D gene: .; J gene: TRBJ2-2; CDR3 protein: CASSLALGRNTGELFF; CDR3 DNA: TGTGCCAGCAGTTTAGCCTTAGGAAGGAACACCGGGGAGCTGTTTTTT
clone size: few; V gene: TRBV6-2/TRBV6-3; D gene: .; J gene: TRBJ2-7; CDR3 protein: CASTTSGTRGSF; CDR3 DNA: TGTGCCAGTACCACGTCCGGGACAAGGGGTTCCTTC
clone size: once; V gene: TRBV28; D gene: .; J gene: TRBJ2-3; CDR3 protein: CASSLFMQYF; CDR3 DNA: TGTGCCAGCAGCCTTTTCATGCAGTATTTT
clone size: few; V gene: TRBV24-1; D gene: .; J gene: TRBJ2-3; CDR3 protein: CATSLSTDTQYF; CDR3 DNA: TGTGCCACCAGTTTGAGCACAGATACGCAGTATTTT
clone size: few; V gene: TRBV20-1; D gene: .; J gene: TRBJ1-4; CDR3 protein: CSAREVGNEKLFF; CDR3 DNA: TGCAGTGCTAGAGAAGTGGGTAATGAAAAACTGTTTTTT
clone size: .; V gene: TRBV11-2; D gene: .; J gene: TRBJ2-3; CDR3 protein: CASSPPERGAGTDTQYF; CDR3 DNA: TGTGCCAGCAGCCCTCCTGAGAGGGGGGCCGGCACAGATACGCAGTATTTT
clone size: few; V gene: TRBV24-1; D gene: .; J gene: TRBJ1-2; CDR3 protein: CATSDSRHLNYGYTF; CDR3 DNA: TGTGCCACCAGTGATTCCAGGCATCTCAACTATGGCTACACCTTC
clone size: .; V gene: TRBV30; D gene: .; J gene: TRBJ1-5; CDR3 protein: CAWSEGSPPQHF; CDR3 DNA: TGTGCCTGGAGTGAGGGATCTCCGCCCCAGCATTTT